Below, 27 T cell receptor beta chains from the same sample are listed, as sequenced in a study of response to subunit inactivated influenza vaccine (dated by TCRdb to the late 2010s). Libraries were made using RT-PCR. Instrument on record: Illumina HiSeq 2500. TCRdb ran its own pipeline on the public reads, namely fastp trimming at Q25 and MiXCR clone calling, and kept in-frame beta chains. Here each entry gathers all rows of one CDR3 protein and keeps the most common genes and DNA. The sample table holds 450,000 to 600,000 distinct CDR3 sequences, of which approximately 7.1% were seen once. The leading ten clones occupy roughly 13% of the sample. The starting material was PBMCs from blood, obtained less than 30 months after vaccination. These receptors were collected from a man between 45 and 75 years old who received an inactivated influenza vaccine. Donor details come from another sample of the same person, matched by shared clones.

This clonotype was seen only a few times. The chain has TRBV4-1 and TRBJ2-1; 12 bases are shared with TRBD2. V lost 2 bases to trimming and J lost 0 bases; unmatched junction nucleotides: 8. This CDR3 is built from 19 residues. Germline V CDR1 and CDR2: MGHRA, YSYEKL. CDR3 sequence (DNA): TGCGCCAGCAGCCAACTGGGACTAGCGGGTAAAAGCTCCTACAATGAGCAGTTCTTC. This translates into CASSQLGLAGKSSYNEQFF.

As regards this clonotype: A much bigger clone sits one base away, suggesting this may be a read error. V gene TRBV5-1 combines with J gene TRBJ2-2; 9 nucleotides agree with TRBD1. This CDR3 is built from 16 residues. The V gene end was trimmed by 4 bases and the J gene end by 4 bases; junction bases not matched to a gene: 8. Germline V gene lookup returns CDR1 SGHRS and CDR2 YFSETQ. This CDR3 is CASSVDRGGITGELFF. The CDR3, as DNA: TGCGCCAGCAGCGTGGACAGGGGAGGTATCACCGGGGAGCTGTTTTTT.

This clonotype was counted between two and nine times. The chain joins TRBV5-1 to TRBJ2-1; a possible D gene is TRBD1 (5 bases). The CDR3 contains 15 residues. V lost 0 bases and J lost 4, with 11 bases in between. Germline V gives CDR1 SGHRS, CDR2 YFSETQ. For the CDR3, the DNA is TGCGCCAGCAGCTTGGACCCGGACAAGTACAATGAGCAGTTCTTC. Its protein is CASSLDPDKYNEQFF. The full variable domain, completed using reference TRBV5-1 and TRBJ2-1, is KAGVTQTPRYLIKTRGQQVTLSCSPISGHRSVSWYQQTPGQGLQFLFEYFSETQRNKGNFPGRFSGRQFSNSRSEMNVSTLELGDSALYLCASSLDPDKYNEQFFGPGTRLTVL.

This clonotype was counted at least ten times. The CDR3 loop reads CSVYPGEKETQYF. The CDR3 coding sequence is TGCAGCGTTTACCCCGGAGAGAAAGAGACCCAGTACTTC. V usage is TRBV29-1 and J usage is TRBJ2-5; D not certain. This CDR3 is 13 amino acids long. V was trimmed by 5 bases and J by 3 bases, leaving 13 bases between them. CDR1 and CDR2 (germline): SQVTM, ANQGSEA.

This clonotype was observed many times. V gene TRBV9 combines with J gene TRBJ1-4; no reliable D call. V lost 4 bases, J lost 0 bases, and 13 bases lay in between. Germline CDR1 SGDLS, CDR2 YYNGEE. The CDR3 totals 16 residues. The CDR3 protein is CASSIGGGATNEKLFF. In nucleotides, the CDR3 is TGTGCCAGCAGCATAGGAGGTGGGGCAACTAATGAAAAACTGTTTTTT.

This clonotype appeared many times. V is TRBV27 and J is TRBJ2-1; D is unclear. The germline V gene encodes CDR1 MNHEY and CDR2 SMNVEV (reference sequence). This CDR3 has 11 residues. Trimming left V 6 bases short and J 5 bases short, with 5 bases between. The CDR3 is CASRKNNEQFF. CDR3 bases: TGTGCCAGCAGGAAAAACAATGAGCAGTTCTTC.

Many counts were recorded for this clonotype. The rearrangement links TRBV27 to TRBJ2-2, with 10 bases that match TRBD2. The V and J ends lost 5 bases and 4 bases, in that order; junction bases with no gene match: 7. Germline CDR1 MNHEY, CDR2 SMNVEV (reference sequence). The CDR3 is 16 amino acids. CDR3 nucleotides: TGTGCCAGCAGTGTCCTAGCGGGAGCTGGCACCGGGGAGCTGTTTTTT. Protein sequence: CASSVLAGAGTGELFF.

The genes are TRBV10-3 and TRBJ2-5, with 10 bases that match TRBD1. Germline-derived CDR1 and CDR2 are ENHRY and SYGVKD. V lost 4 bases and J lost 4; bases outside the gene matches: 9. The CDR3 loop spans 16 amino acids. DNA of the CDR3: TGTGCCATCAGTGCGGGTAGGGGACAGGGGTTAGAGACCCAGTACTTC. It encodes CAISAGRGQGLETQYF.

This clonotype has ten or more counts. The rearrangement uses TRBV20-1 and TRBJ2-2; perhaps TRBD1 as D (6 bases). The V end was cut by 6 bases, the J end by 3 bases, with 8 bases between. Germline loops: CDR1 DFQATT, CDR2 SNEGSKA (reference sequence). The CDR3 contains 12 residues. CDR3 sequence: CSARTDTGELFF. CDR3 sequence (DNA): TGCAGTGCCCGGACAGACACCGGGGAGCTGTTTTTT.

This chain joins TRBV20-1 and TRBJ2-1, with D perhaps TRBD2 (7 bases). Germline lookup yields CDR1 DFQATT and CDR2 SNEGSKA (reference sequence). Deletions cut 7 bases from V and 4 bases from J, with 23 bases between. The CDR3 covers 16 residues. CDR3 in amino acids: CSVAGGRELRYNEQFF. The CDR3 DNA follows: TGCAGTGTGGCTGGGGGGCGGGAGCTGAGGTACAATGAGCAGTTCTTC.

This clonotype has a handful of counts. V and J are TRBV4-3 and TRBJ2-3; tentatively, D is TRBD1 (5 bases). The CDR3 length is 16 residues. Deletions cut 0 bases from V and 1 base from J, with 11 bases between. Germline CDR1 is LGHNA and CDR2 is YSLEER. CDR3: CASSQDWGERTDTQYF. The CDR3 nucleotides are TGCGCCAGCAGCCAAGATTGGGGCGAACGCACAGATACGCAGTATTTT.

This clonotype was observed at least ten times. The chain couples TRBV12-3 or TRBV12-4 to TRBJ1-4; no firm D call. The CDR3 consists of 14 residues. V lost 2 bases and J lost 7, with 11 bases in between. CDR3 sequence: CASSLLPDGEKLFF. The CDR3 DNA is TGTGCCAGCAGTTTACTCCCCGACGGTGAAAAACTGTTTTTT.

This clonotype was detected many times. The gene calls are TRBV3-1 and TRBJ2-4; 10 bases fit TRBD2. Germline lookup yields CDR1 LGHDT and CDR2 YNNKEL (reference sequence). V lost 0 bases and J lost 6; bases outside the gene matches: 8. This CDR3 comprises 17 residues. The CDR3: CASSQDWAVAGGNIQYF. CDR3 in DNA: TGTGCCAGCAGCCAAGATTGGGCGGTAGCGGGGGGAAACATTCAGTACTTC.

Many counts were recorded for this clonotype. The rearrangement links TRBV20-1 to TRBJ2-1, with 12 nucleotides matching TRBD1. From germline, CDR1 is DFQATT and CDR2 SNEGSKA (reference sequence). The CDR3 is 15 amino acids. V was pared by 2 bases and J by 7 bases, with 6 bases of the junction left unmatched. The CDR3 DNA sequence: TGCAGTGCTAGACCGGGACAGGGGGCTTGGAATGAGCAGTTCTTC. Translating gives CSARPGQGAWNEQFF.

This clonotype appeared a few times. This chain connects TRBV4-3 to TRBJ2-7, with 9 bases aligning to TRBD1. Germline CDR1 LGHNA, CDR2 YSLEER. The CDR3 covers 16 residues. Trimming cost V 4 bases and J 5 bases; bases outside gene matches: 12. In nucleotides, the CDR3 is TGCGCCAGCAGCCCCTACGGACAGGGGAGGTTGGACGAGCAGTACTTC. It yields the protein CASSPYGQGRLDEQYF.

There are many counts of this clonotype. This sequence joins TRBV11-2 and TRBJ2-2; 10 bases line up with TRBD2. Germline lookup yields CDR1 SGHAT and CDR2 FQNNGV. V shed 6 bases and J 0 bases; nucleotides not matched to a gene: 4. The CDR3 is 16 amino acids. CDR3 in amino acids: CASSLTSGANTGELFF. The CDR3, as DNA: TGTGCCAGCAGTCTCACTAGCGGGGCGAACACCGGGGAGCTGTTTTTT. The complete variable domain, with remaining parts taken from reference TRBV11-2 and TRBJ2-2, reads EAGVAQSPRYKIIEKRQSVAFWCNPISGHATLYWYQQILGQGPKLLIQFQNNGVVDDSQLPKDRFSAERLKGVDSTLKIQPAKLEDSAVYLCASSLTSGANTGELFFGEGSRLTVL.

This clonotype turned up a few times. The genes are TRBV24-1 and TRBJ2-1; 9 bases align to TRBD2. Germline V lookup: CDR1 KGHDR, CDR2 SFDVKD. The CDR3 consists of 17 residues. J gave up 6 bases and V 6 bases, and 14 bases lay outside the gene matches. Here the CDR3 reads CATSPIAGVGSVNEQFF. As DNA, the CDR3 is TGTGCCACCAGTCCTATAGCGGGAGTAGGTTCGGTCAATGAGCAGTTCTTC.

This clonotype has only a few counts. This rearrangement joins TRBV2 to TRBJ1-1; D gene uncertain. The CDR3 extends over 13 amino acids. The germline V and J ends were trimmed by 2 bases and 1 base, with 5 bases remaining between them. The germline V gene encodes CDR1 SNHLY and CDR2 FYNNEI. CDR3 DNA sequence: TGTGCCAGCAGTGAATTGGCGAACACTGAAGCTTTCTTT. Protein: CASSELANTEAFF.

This clonotype was observed many times. The rearrangement joins TRBV11-2 to TRBJ2-7; no reliable D call. V gave up 0 bases and J gave up 3 bases, with 9 bases separating them. Looked up from germline, CDR1 is SGHAT and CDR2 is FQNNGV. The CDR3 length is 14 residues. CDR3 region: CASSLEWLSYEQYF. The DNA of the CDR3 is TGTGCCAGCAGCTTAGAATGGTTGAGCTACGAGCAGTACTTC. The entire variable domain, with the rest obtained from reference TRBV11-2 and TRBJ2-7, is as follows: EAGVAQSPRYKIIEKRQSVAFWCNPISGHATLYWYQQILGQGPKLLIQFQNNGVVDDSQLPKDRFSAERLKGVDSTLKIQPAKLEDSAVYLCASSLEWLSYEQYFGPGTRLTVT.

This clonotype was seen only a few times. V usage is TRBV14 and J usage is TRBJ2-3; 9 positions agree with TRBD2. CDR1 and CDR2 from the germline V gene are SGHDN and FVKESK. With V trimmed by 4 bases and J by 2 bases, 7 bases remained unmatched. The CDR3 consists of 16 residues. The CDR3 region has the DNA TGTGCCAGCAGCCGCGGACTAGCGCGAATCACAGATACGCAGTATTTT. Translated: CASSRGLARITDTQYF.

In its sample, this clonotype was seen a few times. The J gene is TRBJ2-7, the V gene TRBV20-1; no clear D gene. Between the trimmed V and J ends, which lost 4 bases and 0 bases, there was a span of 7 bases. The CDR3 contains 12 residues. CDR1 and CDR2 from the germline V gene are DFQATT and SNEGSKA (reference sequence). The CDR3 region has the DNA TGCAGTGCTAATCAATACTCCTACGAGCAGTACTTC. It yields the protein CSANQYSYEQYF.

J is TRBJ2-7 and V is TRBV4-2, with 9 positions matching TRBD2. The germline V gene has CDR1 LGHNA and CDR2 YNFKEQ. This CDR3 region has 16 residues. Trimming cost V 0 bases and J 3 bases; bases outside gene matches: 6. The CDR3 bases are TGTGCCAGCAGCCAAGAGTTGGGACTAGCACGCTACGAGCAGTACTTC. This encodes CASSQELGLARYEQYF.

The table lists this clonotype with many counts. The rearrangement uses TRBV5-6 and TRBJ2-1; 8 bases fit TRBD1. Germline V gene sequence: CDR1 SGHDT, CDR2 YYEEEE. V shed 3 bases, J shed 4 bases, and the junction held 6 bases outside the gene matches. CDR3 size: 15 residues. CDR3 in DNA: TGTGCCAGCAGCTCTGGACAGGGATTATACAATGAGCAGTTCTTC. This sequence encodes CASSSGQGLYNEQFF.

This clonotype was seen at least ten times. CDR3 coding DNA: TGTGCCAGCAGCCTAACAGGGGTGGATGGCTACACCTTC. Encoded protein: CASSLTGVDGYTF. The genes are TRBV4-2 and TRBJ1-2; 7 bases align to TRBD1. CDR1 and CDR2 (germline): LGHNA, YNFKEQ. J lost 6 bases, V lost 4 bases, and 5 bases had no gene match. The CDR3 length is 13 residues.

This clonotype was detected ten times or more. V and J are TRBV6-2 or TRBV6-3 and TRBJ2-7; D is possibly TRBD2 (6 bases). Trimming left V 0 bases short and J 2 bases short, with 11 bases between. This CDR3 spans 15 amino acids. Germline V gene data show CDR1 as MNHEY and CDR2 as SVGEGT. The CDR3 nucleotides are TGTGCCAGCAGTTACTCGTTGGAGGGCGCCTACGAGCAGTACTTC. Translated: CASSYSLEGAYEQYF.

This chain uses TRBV4-3 with TRBJ1-6; D remains unclear. The germline CDR1 and CDR2 sequences are LGHNA and YSLEER. This CDR3 is 17 amino acids long. V shed 3 bases and J shed 9 bases, with 21 bases lying between them. The CDR3 DNA reads TGCGCCAGCAGCCACGGAGCGACGGGCAGCCGGGGTTCACCCCTCCACTTT. Translation gives CASSHGATGSRGSPLHF.

A few counts support this clonotype. The chain is built from TRBV5-1 and TRBJ2-3; D may be TRBD2 (5 bases). The germline V and J ends were trimmed by 0 bases and 2 bases, with 16 bases remaining between them. Germline CDR1 SGHRS, CDR2 YFSETQ. This CDR3 has 17 residues. The CDR3 nucleotides read TGCGCCAGCAGCTTGGGCCTTTTCTACGGGGTCACAGATACGCAGTATTTT. Translation gives CASSLGLFYGVTDTQYF. Complete variable domain (other parts from reference TRBV5-1 and TRBJ2-3): KAGVTQTPRYLIKTRGQQVTLSCSPISGHRSVSWYQQTPGQGLQFLFEYFSETQRNKGNFPGRFSGRQFSNSRSEMNVSTLELGDSALYLCASSLGLFYGVTDTQYFGPGTRLTVL.